This TCR beta chain was obtained from a study of T-cell reconstitution after alpha-beta-depleted transplantation in children. Library preparation (for TCRbeta) was performed with unique molecular identifiers. TCRdb used MiXCR to reprocess the PCR reads, holding one entry per CDR3 protein. The table has 450,000 to 500,000 distinct CDR3 sequences, approximately 13% seen once. The CDR3 runs 13 residues. Germline loops: CDR1 KGHDR, CDR2 SFDVKD. Trimming removed 0 bases from V and 6 bases from J, with 6 bases in between. The chain couples TRBV24-1 to TRBJ2-3, with D maybe TRBD2 (5 bases). The specimen was PBMCs from the stem cell graft donor, collected from the stem cell graft. This sequence originates from a human donor who donated a stem cell graft to a child with combined immunodeficiency. The CDR3 here is CATSDLAGDTQYF. As DNA, the CDR3 is TGTGCCACCAGTGATTTGGCGGGCGATACGCAGTATTTT.